The next 26 T cell receptor beta chains were all read from a single sample in a study of T cells in Graves' hyperthyroidism and ophthalmopathy. Amplification of TCR beta CDR3 regions used RNA as the template. The HTBI set primed first-round TCR CDR3 RT-PCR. TCRdb ran MiXCR on the multiplex PCR reads and lists one entry per CDR3 protein. The sample includes around 620,000 distinct CDR3 sequences, roughly 46% of them seen just once. Sample: peripheral blood or thyroid tissue (not recorded which). The receptors stem from an adult woman with Graves' disease, either hyperthyroidism or ophthalmopathy (not recorded which).

This clonotype was observed at least ten times. This CDR3 is CASSRQGANTEAFF. The DNA for the CDR3 is TGTGCCAGCAGCCGACAGGGGGCGAACACTGAAGCTTTCTTT. The chain combines TRBV12-3 or TRBV12-4 with TRBJ1-1; TRBD1 matches 10 bases. The V and J ends lost 6 bases and 1 base, in that order; junction bases with no gene match: 2. This CDR3 is built from 14 residues.

In its sample, this clonotype was seen a few times. No conserved phenylalanine or tryptophan is present at the end of the CDR3, so a read error is the likely explanation. No DNA is shown, since the ends of the CDR3 on it are uncertain; the CDR3 is the one TCRdb lists. The chain combines TRBV7-7 with TRBJ1-1. Including both end residues, the CDR3 is 8 amino acids long. Germline V gene data show CDR1 as SSHAT and CDR2 as FNYEAQ (reference sequence). CDR3 region: CASSLAGL.

This clonotype was recorded many times. The genes are TRBV20-1 and TRBJ1-1; 10 nucleotides align to TRBD1. Germline loops: CDR1 DFQATT, CDR2 SNEGSKA (reference sequence). Losses at the gene ends were 6 bases for V and 5 bases for J; bases not matched to a gene: 9. The CDR3 has 14 amino acids. CDR3 coding DNA: TGCAGTGCCATACCGGGACAGGGGTTAACTGAAGCTTTCTTT. Residues: CSAIPGQGLTEAFF.

CDR3 coding DNA: TGTGCCAGCAGCCGGGACGGAGTTTATGGCTACACCTTC. As protein: CASSRDGVYGYTF. The chain combines TRBV10-3 with TRBJ1-2, with a tentative D call TRBD1 (5 bases). The ends were cut back, 10 bases at V and 5 bases at J, with 17 bases in the middle. Germline V lookup: CDR1 ENHRY, CDR2 SYGVKD. The CDR3 length is 13 residues.

CDR3 protein: CASSDSTGRYPYEQYF. The CDR3 DNA sequence: TGTGCCAGCAGTGACTCGACAGGGCGTTACCCCTACGAGCAGTACTTC. The chain uses TRBV6-4 and TRBJ2-7, with 7 bases identical to TRBD1. J gave up 2 bases and V 0 bases, and 7 bases lay outside the gene matches. The CDR3 has 16 residues. The germline V gene has CDR1 MRHNA and CDR2 SNTAGT.

This clonotype came up many times. The chain recombines TRBV7-3 with TRBJ2-6; the D is unclear. The length of the CDR3 is 15 residues. Germline V gene lookup returns CDR1 SGHTA and CDR2 FQGTGA. Trimming took 0 bases from V and 7 from J, leaving 10 bases between them. In nucleotides, the CDR3 is TGTGCCAGCAGCTTAACTTCTAATGACGCCAACGTCCTGACTTTC. Residues: CASSLTSNDANVLTF.

V and J are TRBV2 and TRBJ2-7; D tentatively reads TRBD1 or TRBD2 (5 bases each). Trimming shortened V by 10 bases and J by 3 bases, and 34 bases separated the two germline ends. CDR3 length equals 19 residues. In germline, CDR1 is SNHLY, CDR2 FYNNEI. This CDR3 reads CANSPAARVTGTFHYEQYF. Written as DNA, the CDR3 is TGTGCCAATTCGCCTGCTGCTAGAGTGACCGGGACCTTCCACTACGAGCAGTACTTC.

This clonotype was seen a few times. V and J are TRBV12-3 or TRBV12-4 and TRBJ2-6, with 7 bases lining up with TRBD1. Trimming removed 6 bases from V and 1 base from J; junction bases left unmatched: 15. CDR3 length: 19 amino acids. The CDR3 DNA sequence: TGTGCCAGCAGCTTCCTCCCGGGACAGACCCTGTCTGGGGCCAACGTCCTGACTTTC. Protein: CASSFLPGQTLSGANVLTF.

This clonotype turned up a few times. J is TRBJ1-5 and V is TRBV10-3; possible D gene TRBD1, 5 bases. Germline V gene sequence: CDR1 ENHRY, CDR2 SYGVKD. With 3 bases removed from V and 1 base from J, the gap between germline ends came to 7 bases. There are 14 residues in the CDR3. The CDR3 DNA reads TGTGCCATCAGTGACCAGGGAAGCAATCAGCCCCAGCATTTT. Its translation: CAISDQGSNQPQHF.

The chain has TRBV11-2 and TRBJ1-5; tentative D call: TRBD1 (5 bases). Germline V gives CDR1 SGHAT, CDR2 FQNNGV. The CDR3 loop spans 15 amino acids. Trimming removed 6 bases from V and 6 bases from J, with 18 bases in between. CDR3 protein: CASSYGADPGQPQHF. The CDR3 DNA sequence: TGTGCCAGCAGTTACGGGGCCGACCCCGGTCAGCCCCAGCATTTT.

The chain couples TRBV9 to TRBJ2-1; the D gene is possibly TRBD1 (5 bases). V dropped 2 bases and J dropped 7 bases, with 10 bases sitting between them. The CDR3 has 13 residues. From germline, CDR1 is SGDLS and CDR2 YYNGEE. CDR3 bases: TGTGCCAGCAGCGTGGCAGGGCTGAATGAGCAGTTCTTC. Residues: CASSVAGLNEQFF.

With regard to this clonotype: A far larger clone is one nucleotide away, so this likely arose from a read error. The J gene is TRBJ1-1, the V gene TRBV10-2; D is unresolved. This CDR3 spans 13 amino acids. Trimming stripped 10 bases from V and 1 base from J, with 13 bases between. Germline V gene lookup returns CDR1 WSHSY and CDR2 SAAADI. The CDR3 DNA sequence: TGCGCCAACAGCCTATCCCCGAACACTGAAGCTTTCTTT. It translates to CANSLSPNTEAFF.

This clonotype has ten or more counts. This rearrangement joins TRBV5-1 to TRBJ2-7; D unresolved. Trimming left V 2 bases short and J 5 bases short, with 5 bases between. This CDR3 is built from 11 residues. Germline lookup yields CDR1 SGHRS and CDR2 YFSETQ. CDR3 DNA sequence: TGCGCCAGCAGCTTTGGGGACGAGCAGTACTTC. Encoded protein: CASSFGDEQYF.

On this clonotype: A read error may explain this, as a much larger clone is one base away. This chain joins TRBV5-4 and TRBJ2-2; D possibly corresponds to TRBD1 (6 bases). The CDR3 extends over 18 amino acids. CDR1 is SGHNT, CDR2 YYREEE, per germline (reference sequence). V lost 5 bases, J lost 8 bases, and 28 bases lay in between. DNA of the CDR3: TGTGCCAGCAGAAAACTTGACAGGAAATTTCGGTATGAAGGGGAGCTGTTTTTT. Protein product: CASRKLDRKFRYEGELFF.

This chain links TRBV7-8 with TRBJ1-5, with D tentatively TRBD1 (5 bases). V was clipped by 2 bases and J by 5 bases, with 16 bases between them. This CDR3 has 16 residues. The germline V gene encodes CDR1 SGHVS and CDR2 FQNEAQ. The DNA of the CDR3 is TGTGCCAGCAGCTTAACCCCTCCCAGGGATTATCAGCCCCAGCATTTT. Residues: CASSLTPPRDYQPQHF.

The CDR3 loop is CASSLPGPAGYEQYF. CDR3 coding DNA: TGTGCCAGCAGCCTCCCGGGACCAGCGGGGTACGAGCAGTACTTC. This chain uses TRBV7-9 with TRBJ2-7; 7 nucleotides agree with TRBD2. Germline CDR1 reads SEHNR; CDR2 reads FQNEAQ (reference sequence). This CDR3 has 15 amino acids. Trimming took 5 bases from V and 4 from J; bases not matched to a gene: 11.

In its sample, this clonotype was seen a few times. The chain is built from TRBV10-3 and TRBJ1-1; D might be TRBD1 (5 bases). The CDR3 sequence is 13 residues long. Trimming left V 7 bases short and J 1 base short, with 10 bases between. CDR1 and CDR2 (germline): ENHRY, SYGVKD. CDR3 nucleotides: TGTGCCATCATGAGGGGCTCGAACACTGAAGCTTTCTTT. It codes for CAIMRGSNTEAFF.

In this sample, this clonotype turned up a few times. This may stem from a read error, because a much larger clone lies one nucleotide away. The rearrangement links TRBV7-8 to TRBJ1-1; TRBD1 matches 8 bases. The CDR3 runs to 15 residues. V lost 4 bases, J lost 2 bases, and 6 bases stayed unmatched. The germline V gene has CDR1 SGHVS and CDR2 FQNEAQ. CDR3 loop: CASSSPDRENTEAFF. The DNA of the CDR3 is TGTGCCAGCAGCTCCCCGGACAGGGAAAACACTGAAGCTTTCTTT.

This clonotype was observed many times. The chain has TRBV6-4 and TRBJ2-2; 7 bases are a match to TRBD2. The CDR3 covers 15 residues. J lost 6 bases, V lost 7 bases, and 11 bases had no gene match. Per germline, CDR1 MRHNA and CDR2 SNTAGT. CDR3 protein: CASTSSAGESGELFF. For the CDR3, the DNA is TGTGCCAGCACCTCGAGCGCGGGAGAATCCGGGGAGCTGTTTTTT.

This clonotype was picked up many times. The V gene is TRBV27, the J gene TRBJ1-1; 8 bases agree with TRBD1. In germline, CDR1 is MNHEY, CDR2 SMNVEV (reference sequence). The J segment lost 5 bases and the V segment lost 2 bases, leaving 7 bases of the junction unmatched. The CDR3 is 15 amino acids. The CDR3 DNA reads as TGTGCCAGCAGTTTACTGGGACAGGTTCGGACTGAAGCTTTCTTT. As protein: CASSLLGQVRTEAFF.

As to this clonotype: This sequence may be a read error, since a much larger clone differs from it by one base. The chain uses TRBV9 and TRBJ2-2; D may be TRBD2 (6 bases). Germline CDR1 is SGDLS and CDR2 is YYNGEE. V was shortened by 0 bases and J by 6 bases, with 24 bases between the two germline ends. CDR3 length equals 19 residues. Here the CDR3 reads CASSVVTRGGGGAAGELFF. The CDR3 nucleotides are TGTGCCAGCAGCGTAGTGACCCGGGGCGGCGGCGGGGCGGCCGGGGAGCTGTTTTTT.

The gene calls are TRBV5-1 and TRBJ1-2; TRBD1 is a possible D gene (6 bases). The CDR3 contains 13 residues. V gave up 0 bases and J gave up 8 bases, with 11 bases separating them. CDR1 is SGHRS, CDR2 YFSETQ, per germline. The CDR3 region is CASSLDRVAGYTF. CDR3 nucleotides: TGCGCCAGCAGCTTGGACAGGGTGGCGGGCTACACCTTC.

The chain carries TRBV7-2 and TRBJ2-5, with D unresolved. The germline CDR1 and CDR2 sequences are SGHTA and FQGNSA. V lost 5 bases, J lost 1 base, and 14 bases lay in between. This CDR3 is 15 amino acids long. DNA for the CDR3: TGTGCCAGCAGCCAAGATCATCAGGTCCAAGAGACCCAGTACTTC. Residues: CASSQDHQVQETQYF. Full variable domain (remainder filled in from reference TRBV7-2 and TRBJ2-5): GAGVSQSPSNKVTEKGKDVELRCDPISGHTALYWYRQSLGQGLEFLIYFQGNSAPDKSGLPSDRFSAERTGGSVSTLTIQRTQQEDSAVYLCASSQDHQVQETQYFGPGTRLLVL.

The chain links TRBV11-1 to TRBJ2-6; TRBD1 matches at 10 bases. Per germline, CDR1 SGHAT and CDR2 FQDESV (reference sequence). V lost 3 bases to trimming and J lost 0 bases; unmatched junction nucleotides: 2. The CDR3 runs 17 residues. The CDR3 spells CASSFRTGGSGANVLTF. In nucleotides, the CDR3 is TGTGCCAGCAGCTTTCGGACAGGGGGCTCTGGGGCCAACGTCCTGACTTTC.

This clonotype occurred many times. The rearrangement joins TRBV5-1 to TRBJ2-7; 9 nucleotides line up with TRBD2. The CDR3 is 16 residues long. Germline V gives CDR1 SGHRS, CDR2 YFSETQ. Unmatched junction bases numbered 12, after V lost 4 bases and J lost 4 bases. In DNA form, the CDR3 reads TGCGCCAGCAGCCCCGGCCGCGGGAGGGCCTGGTACGAGCAGTACTTC. Its protein is CASSPGRGRAWYEQYF.

This clonotype was observed a handful of times. The rearrangement uses TRBV20-1 and TRBJ1-2; maybe TRBD1 (6 bases). The CDR3 has 16 residues. V was cut by 5 bases and J by 1 base, with 20 bases left in between. Germline V gene data show CDR1 as DFQATT and CDR2 as SNEGSKA (reference sequence). The chain's CDR3 is CSAATGLDYNNYGYTF. The CDR3 nucleotides read TGCAGTGCTGCAACAGGGTTGGACTACAATAACTATGGCTACACCTTC.